The source of this T cell receptor beta chain is a study of breast tumors, draining lymph nodes, adjacent tissues. Study-level points and caveats: The lymph node origin of tumor T cells was framed as consistent with a hypothesis, not demonstrated. Tumors had less TCR diversity than lymph nodes, more than nontumor tissue. Luminal-like breast cancer showed significantly higher tumor–nontumor repertoire similarity than basal-like. The data were judged consistent with most tumor T cells coming from lymph node and expanding in tumor.

The CDR3 extends over 17 amino acids. In germline, CDR1 is DFQATT, CDR2 SNEGSKA (reference sequence). V shed 0 bases, J shed 4 bases, and the junction held 12 bases outside the gene matches. The sample holds many counts of this clonotype. The antigen is not known. The lymph nodes were axillary draining lymph nodes from breast cancer patients. Each CDR3 protein gets one entry after TCRdb re-called the multiplex PCR reads with MiXCR. The sample yields approximately 250,000 distinct CDR3 sequences, less than 35% seen once. The rearrangement joins TRBV20-1 to TRBJ2-3, with 8 bases that match TRBD2. The sequenced material came from axillary lymph node tissue. The TCR comes from a female donor with breast cancer. Some clones in this sample may be carry-over from other donors' samples. DNA of the CDR3: TGCAGTGCTAGAGATTTTTTGAGTAGCGGGGCCTCAGATACGCAGTATTTT. Its translation is CSARDFLSSGASDTQYF.